This passage covers 22 T cell receptor beta chains from one sample sequenced in a study of T-cell memory formation after mild COVID-19. From the 5' RACE reads, TCRdb called clonotypes with MiXCR, one entry per CDR3 protein. There are 65,000 to 90,000 distinct CDR3 sequences in the sample; 9.5% to 15% occur only once, and 40% to 45% lies in the top ten. Sequencing was carried out using PBMCs or a T cell subset sorted from them (not recorded which). These receptors were taken from a man younger than 35 who had mild COVID-19 (a few samples of this study predate the infection). Cell type and time point are not known.

This chain uses TRBV4-3 with TRBJ2-2, with 7 bases identical to TRBD2. CDR1 is LGHNA, CDR2 YSLEER, per germline. The CDR3 covers 15 residues. With V trimmed by 4 bases and J by 4 bases, 6 bases remained unmatched. CDR3 sequence (DNA): TGCGCCAGCAGCCCCCGGGACTATACCACCGGGGAGCTGTTTTTT. This encodes CASSPRDYTTGELFF.

This clonotype was picked up a small number of times. The chain employs TRBV7-9 and TRBJ1-1; 7 positions agree with TRBD1. With 6 bases clipped from V and 11 bases from J, the junction kept 6 bases outside the gene matches. The CDR3 spans 11 residues. Looked up from germline, CDR1 is SEHNR and CDR2 is FQNEAQ (reference sequence). CDR3 sequence (DNA): TGTGCCAGCAGGCAGACAGGGATTGCTTTCTTT. Encoded protein: CASRQTGIAFF.

J is TRBJ2-1 and V is TRBV4-3; the D gene is possibly TRBD1 (5 bases). Trimming left V 3 bases short and J 10 bases short, with 10 bases between. CDR3 length equals 12 residues. In germline, CDR1 is LGHNA, CDR2 YSLEER. CDR3 residues: CASSHRGQEQFF. Here the CDR3 DNA reads TGCGCCAGCAGCCACCGCGGACAAGAGCAGTTCTTC.

This clonotype has a count of ten or more. The chain combines TRBV7-6 with TRBJ2-3; 8 bases are a match to TRBD2. The V gene's germline CDR1 is SGHVS and CDR2 FNYEAQ. The length of the CDR3 is 17 residues. With V trimmed by 4 bases and J by 8 bases, 17 bases remained unmatched. The DNA of the CDR3 is TGTGCCAGCAGCTACCCCACTAGCGGACTGAGAGGGGTTACGCAGTATTTT. Protein sequence: CASSYPTSGLRGVTQYF.

At least ten counts were recorded for this clonotype. This chain connects TRBV5-1 to TRBJ2-7, with D possibly TRBD1 on 6 matching bases. This CDR3 has 14 amino acids. V was cut by 0 bases and J by 7 bases, with 14 bases left in between. CDR1 is SGHRS, CDR2 YFSETQ, per germline. The CDR3: CASSLVVGAMEQYF. CDR3 in DNA: TGCGCCAGCAGCTTGGTGGTGGGGGCGATGGAGCAGTACTTC.

The chain uses TRBV6-2 or TRBV6-3 and TRBJ2-4; maybe TRBD2 (5 bases). Germline V lookup: CDR1 MNHEY, CDR2 SVGEGT. The CDR3 runs 12 residues. The V and J ends lost 5 bases and 8 bases respectively, with 10 bases between them. The CDR3: CASSALRDIQYF. CDR3 DNA sequence: TGTGCCAGCAGTGCCTTGAGGGACATTCAGTACTTC.

V and J are TRBV15 and TRBJ2-2; no clear D. The CDR3 sequence is 14 residues long. CDR1 is LNHNV and CDR2 is YYDKDF in the germline V gene (reference sequence). V gave up 4 bases and J gave up 2 bases, with 8 bases separating them. CDR3 in DNA: TGTGCCACCAGCACAATTGACAACACCGGGGAGCTGTTTTTT. Its translation: CATSTIDNTGELFF. Variable domain in full (rest from reference TRBV15 and TRBJ2-2): DAMVIQNPRYQVTQFGKPVTLSCSQTLNHNVMYWYQQKSSQAPKLLFHYYDKDFNNEADTPDNFQSRRPNTSFCFLDIRSPGLGDTAMYLCATSTIDNTGELFFGEGSRLTVL.

This clonotype was counted only a few times. The gene calls are TRBV5-6 and TRBJ1-1, with D hard to call. Germline CDR1 and CDR2: SGHDT and YYEEEE. Trimming stripped 3 bases from V and 7 bases from J, with 7 bases between. The CDR3 extends over 11 amino acids. The CDR3 sequence: CASSSANEAFF. As DNA, the CDR3 is TGTGCCAGCAGCTCGGCAAATGAAGCTTTCTTT.

This clonotype was seen a few times. The V and J genes are TRBV9 and TRBJ2-1; no firm D call. Trimming left V 0 bases short and J 7 bases short, with 8 bases between. CDR3 length equals 13 residues. Germline loops: CDR1 SGDLS, CDR2 YYNGEE. The CDR3 nucleotides read TGTGCCAGCAGCGTAGCCCCAGGTAATGAGCAGTTCTTC. It specifies CASSVAPGNEQFF.

The chain employs TRBV14 and TRBJ2-3; D not resolved. The CDR3 consists of 16 residues. The germline gives CDR1 SGHDN, CDR2 FVKESK. V gave up 0 bases and J gave up 2 bases, with 12 bases separating them. CDR3 nucleotide sequence: TGTGCCAGCAGCCAAGAGGTTAGAGACTCCACAGATACGCAGTATTTT. Its protein product is CASSQEVRDSTDTQYF.

This clonotype was seen ten or more times. The rearrangement joins TRBV20-1 to TRBJ1-1; D not resolved. Per the germline V gene, CDR1 is DFQATT and CDR2 is SNEGSKA (reference sequence). The CDR3 has 12 amino acids. Trimming cost V 4 bases and J 1 base, with 7 bases left between them. CDR3 nucleotide sequence: TGCAGTGCTATTCCGGGGAACACTGAAGCTTTCTTT. Residues: CSAIPGNTEAFF.

This clonotype was found a few times. This chain connects TRBV4-2 to TRBJ2-2; the D gene is possibly TRBD2 (6 bases). CDR3 length: 14 residues. The V gene lost 5 bases and the J gene lost 6 bases, with 13 bases spanning the gap. Germline V gene data show CDR1 as LGHNA and CDR2 as YNFKEQ. The CDR3 sequence is CASSTRDLSGELFF. Here the CDR3 DNA reads TGTGCCAGCAGCACGCGGGACCTATCCGGGGAGCTGTTTTTT.

There are many counts of this clonotype. The chain has TRBV15 and TRBJ2-1, with unresolved D. Trimming left V 0 bases short and J 6 bases short, with 6 bases between. The length of the CDR3 is 13 residues. Germline-derived CDR1 and CDR2 are LNHNV and YYDKDF (reference sequence). CDR3 in DNA: TGTGCCACCAGCAGAGACCCAGCCAATGAGCAGTTCTTC. This translates into CATSRDPANEQFF.

V usage is TRBV7-9 and J usage is TRBJ2-1; 8 nucleotides agree with TRBD1. Trimming took 11 bases from V and 4 from J; bases not matched to a gene: 7. CDR1 SEHNR and CDR2 FQNEAQ come from the germline V gene (reference sequence). The CDR3 is 13 amino acids. The CDR3 DNA sequence: TGTGCCGGGGCGGGGACAGGTTACAATGAGCAGTTCTTC. This sequence encodes CAGAGTGYNEQFF.

Many counts were recorded for this clonotype. The CDR3 region has the DNA TGCGCCAGCAGCCAAGGGGCCACTGAAGCTTTCTTT. Translation gives CASSQGATEAFF. The chain employs TRBV4-1 and TRBJ1-1; D not certain. CDR1 and CDR2 from the germline V gene are MGHRA and YSYEKL. The CDR3 has 12 residues. V was pared by 1 base and J by 4 bases, with 4 bases between.

In its sample, this clonotype was seen a few times. V is TRBV4-3 and J is TRBJ1-1, with D unclear. Trimming pared 4 bases from V and 4 bases from J, leaving 13 bases between. The CDR3 length is 14 residues. The V gene's germline CDR1 is LGHNA and CDR2 YSLEER. CDR3 in DNA: TGCGCCAGCAGCCGCAATGGGCCAGGCACTGAAGCTTTCTTT. Amino acids: CASSRNGPGTEAFF.

V gene TRBV4-2 combines with J gene TRBJ1-1; D possibly corresponds to TRBD1 (5 bases). V was clipped by 4 bases and J by 5 bases, with 17 bases between them. The CDR3 is 15 residues long. Germline values: CDR1 LGHNA, CDR2 YNFKEQ. The CDR3 DNA is TGTGCCAGCAGCCCTATGGGGGGAGGGGAGACTGAAGCTTTCTTT. Its translation is CASSPMGGGETEAFF.

This clonotype showed up just a few times. The V and J genes are TRBV10-3 and TRBJ1-1; possibly TRBD1 for D (6 bases). V lost 0 bases, J lost 0 bases, and 8 bases lay in between. The CDR3 contains 15 residues. Germline-derived CDR1 and CDR2 are ENHRY and SYGVKD. The CDR3 loop reads CAISESRGLNTEAFF. Here the CDR3 DNA reads TGTGCCATCAGTGAGTCAAGGGGGTTGAACACTGAAGCTTTCTTT.

V gene TRBV7-9 combines with J gene TRBJ2-5; a possible D gene is TRBD2 (5 bases). V was clipped by 0 bases and J by 4 bases, with 9 bases between them. CDR1 and CDR2 (germline): SEHNR, FQNEAQ (reference sequence). The CDR3 consists of 14 residues. The CDR3 reads CASSLAQRTETQYF. For the CDR3, the DNA is TGTGCCAGCAGCTTAGCGCAGCGGACAGAGACCCAGTACTTC.

This chain links TRBV29-1 with TRBJ1-4; TRBD1 is a possible D gene (5 bases). CDR1 and CDR2 from the germline V gene are SQVTM and ANQGSEA. The CDR3 has 15 amino acids. V lost 5 bases to trimming and J lost 5 bases, with 18 bases between them. The chain's CDR3 is CSVIYRGDENEKLFF. In DNA form, the CDR3 reads TGCAGCGTTATTTACAGAGGGGACGAGAATGAAAAACTGTTTTTT.

The chain is built from TRBV11-1 and TRBJ2-2, with 9 bases fitting TRBD2. Losses at the gene ends were 1 base for V and 4 bases for J; bases not matched to a gene: 4. The CDR3 contains 16 residues. Germline CDR1 reads SGHAT; CDR2 reads FQDESV (reference sequence). CDR3 sequence: CASSLVASGATGELFF. In nucleotides, the CDR3 is TGTGCCAGCAGCTTAGTGGCTAGCGGGGCCACCGGGGAGCTGTTTTTT.

The V gene is TRBV6-6, the J gene TRBJ1-1; 9 bases are a match to TRBD1. There are 18 residues in the CDR3. Germline lookup yields CDR1 MNHNY and CDR2 SVGAGI (reference sequence). Trimming cost V 6 bases and J 5 bases; bases outside gene matches: 19. CDR3 loop: CASRPSDRGTLEGTEAFF. CDR3 bases: TGTGCCAGCAGACCTTCCGACAGGGGGACCCTCGAGGGGACTGAAGCTTTCTTT.